This TCR beta chain came from a study of technical replicates of blood from several donors. Germline assignment: CDR1 SGHNT and CDR2 YENEEA. V was clipped by 3 bases and J by 2 bases, with 14 bases between them. CDR3 length: 15 amino acids. Profiled with immunoSEQ multiplex PCR; TCRdb holds only in-frame clones, not every one. This repertoire shows approximately 70,000 clones, almost 95% found once; its top ten account for roughly 0.4%. The source of this sequence is a human donor in good health. V gene TRBV11-3 combines with J gene TRBJ2-7; perhaps TRBD2 as D (6 bases). Material: T cells isolated from PBMCs. The CDR3 region is CASSLGGPSTYEQYF. CDR3 bases: TGTGCCAGCAGCTTGGGAGGCCCCTCTACCTACGAGCAGTACTTC. Together with reference TRBV11-3 and TRBJ2-7, the CDR3 gives the full variable domain: EAGVVQSPRYKIIEKKQPVAFWCNPISGHNTLYWYLQNLGQGPELLIRYENEEAVDDSQLPKDRFSAERLKGVDSTLKIQPAELGDSAVYLCASSLGGPSTYEQYFGPGTRLTVT.